This TCR beta chain was sequenced in a study of cytomegalovirus exposure and HLA in healthy donors. Looking at the study overall: A later analysis reported the same platform for the 110 or so validation repertoires and the approximately 640 first-cohort repertoires.

Libraries were prepared by immunoSEQ multiplex PCR; TCRdb keeps only in-frame clonotypes and omits some of them. The sample carries more than 300,000 clones, 75% to 90% recorded once. Only one count was recorded for this clone. Its cognate antigen is unknown. The donors were in the roughly 110-subject validation cohort, distinct from the roughly 670-subject first cohort. Study results and caveats: The study recorded over 150 TCR beta chains that were cytomegalovirus-associated. Among the CMV-associated chains, a few were confirmed in vitro as specific for CMV antigens.

CDR1 is MGHRA, CDR2 YSYEKL, per germline. The CDR3 extends over 15 amino acids. Trimming removed 1 base from V and 4 bases from J, with 14 bases in between. The receptor comes from a young woman in good health and CMV-seronegative. Sequencing used PBMCs. The genes are TRBV4-1 and TRBJ2-7; tentative D call: TRBD1 (6 bases). CDR3 nucleotides: TGCGCCAGCAGCCAAGGAAATGGGGGCTGGTACGAGCAGTACTTC. This sequence encodes CASSQGNGGWYEQYF.